This T cell receptor (beta chain) was sequenced during a study of cytomegalovirus exposure and HLA in healthy donors. Study outcomes and limitations: Diagnosis of cytomegalovirus status made by the classifier reportedly showed high specificity and sensitivity. The dataset shows that most TCR sequences were rare, while some public TCRs occurred in many donors.

The CDR3 spans 14 residues. From germline, CDR1 is MNHEY and CDR2 SVGAGI. V lost 4 bases, J lost 5 bases, and 9 bases lay in between. About this clone itself: No antigen is known for it.

Some clones are missing from TCRdb's copy, which holds only in-frame ones; the method was immunoSEQ multiplex PCR. Of 250,000 to 400,000 clones detected, approximately 86% appear once; the ten largest clones hold approximately 1.1%. The donors were part of the roughly 120-subject validation cohort, which stood apart from the roughly 700-subject first cohort. This chain uses TRBV6-5 with TRBJ2-6; tentatively, D is TRBD1 (5 bases). This clonotype was obtained from a woman younger than 45 in good health and CMV-seropositive. The sequenced material came from PBMCs. Written as DNA, the CDR3 is TGTGCCAGCAGTTGGGGCGAGCGGGCCAACGTCCTGACTTTC. Amino acid sequence: CASSWGERANVLTF.